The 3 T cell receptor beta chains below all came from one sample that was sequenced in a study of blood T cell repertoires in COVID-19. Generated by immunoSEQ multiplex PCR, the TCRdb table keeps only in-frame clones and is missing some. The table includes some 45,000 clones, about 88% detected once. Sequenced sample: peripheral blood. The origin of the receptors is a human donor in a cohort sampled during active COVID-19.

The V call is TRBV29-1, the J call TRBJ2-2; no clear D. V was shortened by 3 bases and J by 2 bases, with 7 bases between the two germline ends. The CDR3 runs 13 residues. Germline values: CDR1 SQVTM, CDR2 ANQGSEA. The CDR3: CSVDRANTGELFF. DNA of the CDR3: TGCAGCGTTGACCGAGCAAACACCGGGGAGCTGTTTTTT.

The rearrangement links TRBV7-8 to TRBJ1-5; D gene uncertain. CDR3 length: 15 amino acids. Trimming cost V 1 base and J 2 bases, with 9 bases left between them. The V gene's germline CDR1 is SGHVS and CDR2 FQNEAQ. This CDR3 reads CASSLVADRNQPQHF. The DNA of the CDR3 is TGTGCCAGCAGCTTAGTAGCAGACCGCAATCAGCCCCAGCATTTT.

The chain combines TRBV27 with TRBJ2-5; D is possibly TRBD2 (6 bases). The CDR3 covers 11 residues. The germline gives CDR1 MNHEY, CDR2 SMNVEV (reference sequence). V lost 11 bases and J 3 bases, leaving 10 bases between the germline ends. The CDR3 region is CADTSKETQYF. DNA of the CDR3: TGTGCCGACACTAGCAAAGAGACCCAGTACTTC.